This T cell receptor beta chain was obtained from a study of radiotherapy plus CTLA-4 blockade in lung cancer. Study in general: Among all patients, around 19% showed objective responses, while about 30% had disease control. Overall study results and limits: In blood, after radiotherapy plus ipilimumab, tumor-derived TCR clones expanded.

CDR3 length: 16 amino acids. The germline gives CDR1 SGHRS, CDR2 YFSETQ. V lost 4 bases, J lost 3 bases, and 5 bases stayed unmatched. As regards this clone: Its antigen is as yet unknown.

TCRdb's table, derived via immunoSEQ multiplex PCR, lists solely in-frame clones and lacks some. The table has 13,000 to 15,000 clones, around 67% seen once; the top ten hold roughly 50%. Patients had chemo-refractory metastatic non-small-cell lung cancer and received focal radiation plus CTLA-4 blockade that used ipilimumab. This specimen consisted of peripheral blood, obtained from a patient treated with radiotherapy plus ipilimumab. This sequence originates from a human donor with non-small cell lung cancer whose response to radiotherapy plus ipilimumab could not be evaluated. This chain joins TRBV5-1 and TRBJ2-5; 14 nucleotides agree with TRBD2. CDR3 loop: CASSRGTSGGEETQYF. The CDR3 coding sequence is TGCGCCAGCAGCCGCGGGACTAGCGGGGGCGAAGAGACCCAGTACTTC.